These 25 T cell receptor beta chains were sequenced from one sample in a study of technical replicates of blood from a handful of donors (dated by TCRdb to between 2016 and 2019). The library was built by means of the immunoSEQ multiplex PCR assay. TCRdb provides this immuneACCESS table in a form limited to in-frame rearrangements. Some clones are lacking; in checked studies, under half of them reflect an unresolved V gene, and why the rest are absent is not known. Within this sample are tens of thousands of clones, with about 91% of them counted one time only. About 0.25% of the sample lies in the top ten. The sample comprised T cells isolated from PBMCs. The receptors stem from a human donor in good health.

This clone has only one observation. The chain links TRBV7-9 to TRBJ1-5; D is ambiguous. Looked up from germline, CDR1 is SEHNR and CDR2 is FQNEAQ (reference sequence). V was cut by 1 base and J by 0 bases, with 19 bases left in between. There are 19 residues in the CDR3. CDR3: CASSLESPRVLDSNQPQHF. The CDR3, as DNA: TGTGCCAGCAGCTTAGAATCGCCCCGGGTCTTAGATAGCAATCAGCCCCAGCATTTT.

This chain joins TRBV28 and TRBJ1-2; D is perhaps TRBD1 (5 bases). V was cut by 7 bases and J by 9 bases, with 12 bases left in between. CDR3 length: 11 amino acids. CDR1 MDHEN and CDR2 SYDVKM come from the germline V gene. The CDR3 nucleotides read TGTGCCAGCATAGGGGCTTATAGCTACACCTTC. Protein product: CASIGAYSYTF.

The chain has TRBV11-2 and TRBJ1-2; 8 bases fit TRBD1. This CDR3 region has 17 residues. Germline V CDR1 and CDR2: SGHAT, FQNNGV. V lost 6 bases, J lost 4 bases, and 16 bases stayed unmatched. Here the CDR3 DNA reads TGTGCCAGCAGAACTTACCGTGGGACAGGTTCCACCTATGGCTACACCTTC. As protein: CASRTYRGTGSTYGYTF.

The chain has TRBV29-1 and TRBJ2-1; D unclear. CDR1 and CDR2 (germline): SQVTM, ANQGSEA. V lost 3 bases, J lost 7 bases, and 16 bases lay in between. This CDR3 contains 14 residues. The CDR3 bases are TGCAGCGTTGACGGAGCCCGTACTCGAAATGAGCAGTTCTTC. It codes for CSVDGARTRNEQFF.

The chain employs TRBV11-1 and TRBJ1-3, with D unclear. In germline, CDR1 is SGHAT, CDR2 FQDESV (reference sequence). V was trimmed by 2 bases and J by 0 bases, leaving 20 bases between them. The CDR3 totals 19 residues. The CDR3 coding sequence is TGTGCCAGCAGCTTAATTCCGCCGGGTGAGCCCAGCTCTGGAAACACCATATATTTT. Its translation: CASSLIPPGEPSSGNTIYF.

The rearrangement uses TRBV7-2 and TRBJ2-5, with D uncertain. Germline V lookup: CDR1 SGHTA, CDR2 FQGNSA. The CDR3 is made up of 12 amino acids. Trimming removed 0 bases from V and 5 bases from J, with 4 bases in between. In DNA form, the CDR3 reads TGTGCCAGCAGCTTAGCGCGGGAGACCCAGTACTTC. Its translation: CASSLARETQYF.

The chain carries TRBV5-4 and TRBJ1-2, with D possibly TRBD1 on 6 matching bases. The CDR3 totals 18 residues. The germline CDR1 and CDR2 sequences are SGHNT and YYREEE (reference sequence). V lost 4 bases, J lost 6 bases, and 28 bases lay in between. CDR3 in DNA: TGTGCCAGCAGCGCGCAAGGGGGGGGTAACCCTACCGTCGATGGCTACACCTTC. Protein sequence: CASSAQGGGNPTVDGYTF.

CDR3 in amino acids: CASSVAQTLAGYEQYF. CDR3 in DNA: TGTGCCAGCAGCGTAGCCCAGACCCTAGCGGGGTACGAGCAGTACTTC. The V call is TRBV9, the J call TRBJ2-7; 9 nucleotides line up with TRBD2. V dropped 0 bases and J dropped 4; count of bases not matched to a gene: 8. The germline V gene encodes CDR1 SGDLS and CDR2 YYNGEE. The CDR3 covers 16 residues.

The chain uses TRBV30 and TRBJ1-2; TRBD1 is a possible D gene (6 bases). Trimming pared 1 base from V and 4 bases from J, leaving 10 bases between. Germline CDR1 is GTSNPN and CDR2 is SVGIG (reference sequence). The CDR3 extends over 13 amino acids. In DNA, the CDR3 is TGTGCCTGGAGTGAGCAGGGGCTCTATGGCTACACCTTC. Its translation is CAWSEQGLYGYTF.

The rearrangement uses TRBV29-1 and TRBJ2-3; D unresolved. The length of the CDR3 is 13 residues. V was shortened by 7 bases and J by 0 bases, with 11 bases between the two germline ends. CDR1 and CDR2 from the germline V gene are SQVTM and ANQGSEA. This CDR3 is CSGEKTSTDTQYF. The DNA for the CDR3 is TGCAGCGGTGAGAAAACTAGCACAGATACGCAGTATTTT.

The V call is TRBV15, the J call TRBJ1-6, with 9 positions matching TRBD1. This CDR3 has 19 residues. Germline CDR1 is LNHNV and CDR2 is YYDKDF (reference sequence). V lost 4 bases to trimming and J lost 13 bases; unmatched junction nucleotides: 23. Here the CDR3 reads CATSNLDLKGQGPFGPLHF. As DNA, the CDR3 is TGTGCCACCAGCAATTTGGATCTTAAGGGACAGGGACCGTTCGGGCCCCTCCACTTT.

This clone was seen more than once but under ten times. The rearrangement joins TRBV27 to TRBJ1-2; D is perhaps TRBD1 (5 bases). CDR3 size: 15 residues. Germline lookup yields CDR1 MNHEY and CDR2 SMNVEV (reference sequence). Trimming took 5 bases from V and 8 from J, leaving 21 bases between them. The CDR3 DNA reads as TGTGCCAGCAGTACATACAGGACCCCCGGGCGGGGCTACACCTTC. Translating gives CASSTYRTPGRGYTF.

This clone was picked up one time. CDR3 amino acids: CASSKGKADRGFGEQYF. The CDR3 DNA follows: TGTGCCAGCAGCAAAGGGAAGGCGGACAGGGGTTTCGGCGAGCAGTACTTC. This rearrangement joins TRBV21-1 to TRBJ2-7; TRBD1, the D gene given by the table, was not confirmed from the DNA. TRBV21-1 is an annotated pseudogene. The CDR3 length is 17 residues.

The chain joins TRBV28 to TRBJ2-1; 7 bases are a match to TRBD1. Looked up from germline, CDR1 is MDHEN and CDR2 is SYDVKM. CDR3 length: 14 residues. With V trimmed by 6 bases and J by 2 bases, 4 bases remained unmatched. CDR3 sequence: CASSAGTAYNEQFF. The CDR3 nucleotides read TGTGCCAGCAGCGCCGGGACAGCCTACAATGAGCAGTTCTTC.

The V gene is TRBV5-4, the J gene TRBJ2-5; TRBD1 matches at 7 bases. The CDR3 runs 15 residues. The ends lost 2 bases at V and 5 bases at J; junction bases unmatched: 9. Germline V gives CDR1 SGHNT, CDR2 YYREEE (reference sequence). Written as DNA, the CDR3 is TGTGCCAGCAGCTTAAGCCGACAGGGAACGGAGACCCAGTACTTC. Translating gives CASSLSRQGTETQYF.

V is TRBV5-4 and J is TRBJ2-5, with 8 bases that match TRBD1. The CDR3 contains 15 residues. CDR1 is SGHNT and CDR2 is YYREEE in the germline V gene (reference sequence). After removal of 1 base from V and 1 base from J, the junction contained 3 bases not matched to a gene. The CDR3 region has the DNA TGTGCCAGCAGCTTGCCCGGGACAGGCCAAGAGACCCAGTACTTC. Translated: CASSLPGTGQETQYF.

The chain joins TRBV6-1 to TRBJ2-1; 10 nucleotides match TRBD2. CDR3 length: 14 residues. The V gene's germline CDR1 is MNHNS and CDR2 SASEGT. Unmatched junction bases numbered 3, after V lost 4 bases and J lost 6 bases. The CDR3 loop is CASSASGSVNEQFF. Here the CDR3 DNA reads TGTGCCAGCAGTGCTAGCGGGAGCGTCAATGAGCAGTTCTTC.

The chain carries TRBV15 and TRBJ2-3; perhaps TRBD1 as D (5 bases). The V and J ends lost 3 bases and 6 bases respectively, with 7 bases between them. The CDR3 length is 12 residues. The germline CDR1 and CDR2 sequences are LNHNV and YYDKDF (reference sequence). CDR3 in amino acids: CATSRGQDTQYF. For the CDR3, the DNA is TGTGCCACCAGCAGGGGGCAGGATACGCAGTATTTT.

This clone was seen a few times. This rearrangement joins TRBV11-3 to TRBJ1-6; D gene uncertain. Germline V CDR1 and CDR2: SGHNT, YENEEA. V was trimmed by 0 bases and J by 0 bases, leaving 6 bases between them. The CDR3 has 16 residues. CDR3 DNA sequence: TGTGCCAGCAGCTTAGATCGGAGCTCCTATAATTCACCCCTCCACTTT. Translating gives CASSLDRSSYNSPLHF.

This chain connects TRBV10-2 to TRBJ1-4; D not certain. The CDR3 sequence is 15 residues long. Between the trimmed V and J ends, which lost 3 bases and 7 bases, there was a span of 15 bases. The germline gives CDR1 WSHSY, CDR2 SAAADI. The CDR3 protein is CASSDPGTAGEKLFF. CDR3 nucleotides: TGCGCCAGCAGTGACCCCGGAACGGCGGGTGAAAAACTGTTTTTT.

J is TRBJ2-7 and V is TRBV5-4, with a possible D match to TRBD1 (6 bases). This CDR3 is built from 16 residues. V was clipped by 4 bases and J by 1 base, with 18 bases between them. Germline CDR1 and CDR2: SGHNT and YYREEE (reference sequence). The CDR3 region is CASSQSRDRTSYEQYF. In DNA, the CDR3 is TGTGCCAGCAGCCAATCAAGAGACAGGACATCCTACGAGCAGTACTTC.

V is TRBV11-3 and J is TRBJ2-1; the D gene is possibly TRBD2 (5 bases). In germline, CDR1 is SGHNT, CDR2 YENEEA. Trimming left V 8 bases short and J 7 bases short, with 15 bases between. The CDR3 has 13 amino acids. CDR3 loop: CASGPGFTNEQFF. In DNA form, the CDR3 reads TGTGCCAGCGGCCCGGGGTTTACAAATGAGCAGTTCTTC. Based on the CDR3 plus reference TRBV11-3 and TRBJ2-1, the full variable domain is EAGVVQSPRYKIIEKKQPVAFWCNPISGHNTLYWYLQNLGQGPELLIRYENEEAVDDSQLPKDRFSAERLKGVDSTLKIQPAELGDSAVYLCASGPGFTNEQFFGPGTRLTVL.

The chain joins TRBV6-1 to TRBJ1-2; maybe TRBD1 (6 bases). Germline V lookup: CDR1 MNHNS, CDR2 SASEGT. This CDR3 has 12 residues. With 4 bases removed from V and 8 bases from J, the gap between germline ends came to 11 bases. CDR3 in amino acids: CASSADSPGYTF. In DNA, the CDR3 is TGTGCCAGCAGTGCGGACAGCCCCGGCTACACCTTC.

V and J are TRBV27 and TRBJ2-4, with a tentative D call TRBD2 (6 bases). Trimming stripped 1 base from V and 8 bases from J, with 12 bases between. The CDR3 totals 14 residues. Germline V lookup: CDR1 MNHEY, CDR2 SMNVEV (reference sequence). CDR3 protein: CASSLLGGVDIQYF. The DNA of the CDR3 is TGTGCCAGCAGTTTATTAGGAGGGGTGGACATTCAGTACTTC.

The rearrangement links TRBV11-2 to TRBJ2-7; D is perhaps TRBD2 (5 bases). Per germline, CDR1 SGHAT and CDR2 FQNNGV. V lost 4 bases to trimming and J lost 0 bases, with 16 bases between them. This CDR3 spans 16 amino acids. CDR3 sequence: CASSSNLVGSSYEQYF. In DNA, the CDR3 is TGTGCCAGCAGCTCAAACTTAGTGGGGAGCTCCTACGAGCAGTACTTC.